This T cell receptor (beta chain) was profiled in a study of cytomegalovirus exposure and HLA in healthy donors. Study findings and constraints: Cytomegalovirus association was assigned to about 150 TCR beta chains. According to a subsequent analysis, TCR clusters from the first cohort were inclined to appear together in the 120 or so validation repertoires. Cytomegalovirus status was reportedly diagnosed by the classifier with high sensitivity and specificity.

V was pared by 0 bases and J by 3 bases, with 12 bases between. The germline gives CDR1 LNHDA, CDR2 SQIVND (reference sequence). The CDR3 length is 15 residues. Profiling relied on immunoSEQ multiplex PCR, and the TCRdb table lists in-frame clones only, not all of them. The table shows 150,000 to 200,000 clones, with roughly 86% occurring only once. A roughly 120-subject validation cohort, separate from the approximately 700-subject first cohort, supplied the donors. Remarks on this clone: The antigen is unknown.

V gene TRBV19 combines with J gene TRBJ2-7; no definite D call. The TCR originated in a man aged 30 to 45 in good health and CMV-seropositive. The specimen was PBMCs. The CDR3 loop is CASSIDRGPVYEQYF. The CDR3 coding sequence is TGTGCCAGTAGTATAGATCGTGGGCCAGTCTACGAGCAGTACTTC.